The source of this T cell receptor beta chain is a study of quantifying T cell responses using KT2 cells. Study background: cDNA was made from DNase-treated RNA using alpha and beta constant primers. A predetermined fluorescence threshold ended the second PCR, run as a qPCR.

Fixed numbers of PBMC received varying amounts of KT2 cells. Losses at the gene ends were 5 bases for V and 2 bases for J; bases not matched to a gene: 6. There are 15 residues in the CDR3. CDR1 is DFQATT and CDR2 is SNEGSKA in the germline V gene (reference sequence). Each cDNA got a UMI-containing oligo ligated at its 3' end. An equimolar mix of RC1.1 and RC1.2 primed the beta chain across TRBC1 and TRBC2. TCRdb redid the calling of the UMI-ligation and nested PCR reads with MiXCR, one entry per CDR3 protein. Of approximately 50,000 distinct CDR3 sequences in the sample, around 10% were seen once. The receptor was isolated from a human donor. The chain links TRBV20-1 to TRBJ2-1, with TRBD2 identical over 10 bases. Source material: PBMCs spiked with cells of the T cell clone KT2. The DNA for the CDR3 is TGCAGTGCTCGAATAGCGGGAGGCGCCTACAATGAGCAGTTCTTC. This sequence encodes CSARIAGGAYNEQFF.